The clone carrying this TCR beta chain was observed a few times. Germline CDR1 and CDR2: SGDLS and YYNGEE. The length of the CDR3 is 16 residues. The V segment lost 1 base and the J segment 9 bases; nucleotides outside the gene matches: 13. Isolated RNA was reverse transcribed in full, so expressed TCRB transcripts were sequenced. Here immunoSEQ multiplex PCR was the method, and the copy in TCRdb shows in-frame clones only, minus some. The data contain some 330,000 clones, approximately 9.9% of them singletons. The entry originates in a study of beta chain features in type 1 diabetes. The authors took one heparinised blood draw, averaging roughly 120 mL, from each donor.

The receptor's source is a woman in her 30s in good health. The genes are TRBV9 and TRBJ2-1, with 7 bases that match TRBD2. The specimen sequenced was naive CD4+ T cells from blood. This CDR3 is CASSVISRSSGREQFF. CDR3 DNA: TGTGCCAGCAGCGTAATCTCCCGGAGTAGCGGGCGTGAGCAGTTCTTC.